The clone carrying this T cell receptor beta chain was counted between two and nine times. The sample belongs to a study of blood T cell repertoires in COVID-19. The repertoire was sequenced with immunoSEQ multiplex PCR; TCRdb's copy has only in-frame clones and lacks some. The repertoire has about 240,000 clones, around 88% of them found once; the top ten carry 3.3%. Trimming removed 5 bases from V and 4 bases from J; junction bases left unmatched: 14. The CDR3 is 17 residues long. Germline CDR1 and CDR2: MNHEY and SMNVEV (reference sequence). Source material: PBMCs or T cells enriched from blood (not recorded which). This TCR was recovered from a woman aged 40 to 50 with acute COVID-19. The rearrangement joins TRBV27 to TRBJ2-7; TRBD1 matches at 10 bases. In nucleotides, the CDR3 is TGTGCCAGCAGTCCGACCCGTCCGGACAGGGGGGAATACGAGCAGTACTTC. This codes for CASSPTRPDRGEYEQYF.